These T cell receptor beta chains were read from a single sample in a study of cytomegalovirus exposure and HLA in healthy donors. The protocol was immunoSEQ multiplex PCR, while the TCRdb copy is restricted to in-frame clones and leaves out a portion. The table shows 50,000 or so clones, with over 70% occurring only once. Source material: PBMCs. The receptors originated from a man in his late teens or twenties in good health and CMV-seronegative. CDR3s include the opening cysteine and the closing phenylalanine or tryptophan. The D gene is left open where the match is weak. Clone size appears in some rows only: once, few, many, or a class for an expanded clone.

CDR3nt: TGTGCCAGCAGCTTAGCCCAGGGGTTCGACACTGAAGCTTTCTTT
CDR3aa: CASSLAQGFDTEAFF
j_gene: TRBJ1-1
abundance: -
v_gene: TRBV11-2
d_gene: -

CDR3nt: TGTGCCAGCAGTTTATCCAGGAACTATGGCTACACCTTC
CDR3aa: CASSLSRNYGYTF
j_gene: TRBJ1-2
abundance: -
v_gene: TRBV27
d_gene: -

CDR3nt: TGTGCCAGCACCCGAGACAGTACCTACGAGCAGTACTTC
CDR3aa: CASTRDSTYEQYF
j_gene: TRBJ2-7
abundance: -
v_gene: TRBV6-6
d_gene: -

CDR3nt: TGTGCCAGCAGTTTAAACTACTACGAGCAGTACTTC
CDR3aa: CASSLNYYEQYF
j_gene: TRBJ2-7
abundance: -
v_gene: TRBV28
d_gene: -

CDR3nt: TGTGCCAGCAGCCAAGTTGGAGCAGCCGAGTTATACAATGAGCAGTTCTTC
CDR3aa: CASSQVGAAELYNEQFF
j_gene: TRBJ2-1
abundance: once
v_gene: TRBV14
d_gene: -

CDR3nt: TGTGCCAGCAGCGTTGTAGGACAGGGGGATACTGAAGCTTTCTTT
CDR3aa: CASSVVGQGDTEAFF
j_gene: TRBJ1-1
abundance: few
v_gene: TRBV9
d_gene: TRBD1

CDR3nt: TGCGCCAGCAGCCAAGAGGTAGCGGGAGGCTACGAGCAGTACTTC
CDR3aa: CASSQEVAGGYEQYF
j_gene: TRBJ2-7
abundance: -
v_gene: TRBV4-3
d_gene: TRBD2

CDR3nt: TGTGCCAGCAGCTTTTTAGCGGGTCCTAGCTCCTACGAGCAGTACTTC
CDR3aa: CASSFLAGPSSYEQYF
j_gene: TRBJ2-7
abundance: -
v_gene: TRBV7-2
d_gene: TRBD2

CDR3nt: TGCGCCAGCAGCTTGGCCGGGAAGAGCACAGATACGCAGTATTTT
CDR3aa: CASSLAGKSTDTQYF
j_gene: TRBJ2-3
abundance: once
v_gene: TRBV5-1
d_gene: -

CDR3nt: TGTGCCAGCAGCCTCAGCTCCTACGAGCAGTACTTC
CDR3aa: CASSLSSYEQYF
j_gene: TRBJ2-7
abundance: -
v_gene: TRBV28
d_gene: -

CDR3nt: TGTGCCAGCAGTTTAACAGGGAGCTCCTACAATGAGCAGTTCTTC
CDR3aa: CASSLTGSSYNEQFF
j_gene: TRBJ2-1
abundance: -
v_gene: TRBV28
d_gene: -

CDR3nt: TGTGCCAGCAGTTACTCGTCTAGAGTCACTCCGTTCTTC
CDR3aa: CASSYSSRVTPFF
j_gene: TRBJ2-1
abundance: -
v_gene: TRBV6-5
d_gene: -

CDR3nt: TGCGCCAGCAGCCAAGACAGGGTAGCAGGAAACACCATATATTTT
CDR3aa: CASSQDRVAGNTIYF
j_gene: TRBJ1-3
abundance: -
v_gene: TRBV4-3
d_gene: -

CDR3nt: TGTGCCAGCAGTGGGACAGGGGGAGACCAGCCCCAGCATTTT
CDR3aa: CASSGTGGDQPQHF
j_gene: TRBJ1-5
abundance: few
v_gene: TRBV6-1
d_gene: TRBD1

CDR3nt: TGTGCCAGCAGTTACTCTTCTAACAGACCTACGAGCCAGTACTTC
CDR3aa: CASSYSSNRPTSQYF
j_gene: TRBJ2-7
abundance: -
v_gene: TRBV6-5
d_gene: -

CDR3nt: TGTGCCTGGAGTGCCCCCGGGACAGGGGGCTTCTATGGCTACACCTTC
CDR3aa: CAWSAPGTGGFYGYTF
j_gene: TRBJ1-2
abundance: -
v_gene: TRBV30
d_gene: TRBD1

CDR3nt: TGTGCCATCAGTGGGGGGATGGACAGGGCCACTGAAGCTTTCTTT
CDR3aa: CAISGGMDRATEAFF
j_gene: TRBJ1-1
abundance: -
v_gene: TRBV10-3
d_gene: TRBD1

CDR3nt: TGTGCCAGCAGCTTACGGTCATACACCGGGGAGCTGTTTTTT
CDR3aa: CASSLRSYTGELFF
j_gene: TRBJ2-2
abundance: -
v_gene: TRBV11-2
d_gene: -

CDR3nt: TGTGCCAGCAGCTCCGGTACAGGCAATTCACCCCTCCACTTT
CDR3aa: CASSSGTGNSPLHF
j_gene: TRBJ1-6
abundance: -
v_gene: TRBV5-8
d_gene: -

CDR3nt: TGTGCCAGCAGGGCTTTAGGAGGCAATCAGCCCCAGCATTTT
CDR3aa: CASRALGGNQPQHF
j_gene: TRBJ1-5
abundance: -
v_gene: TRBV27
d_gene: -

CDR3nt: TGTGCCAGCAGCTTAGTCCGACTAGTCGTCGCAGATACGCAGTATTTT
CDR3aa: CASSLVRLVVADTQYF
j_gene: TRBJ2-3
abundance: -
v_gene: TRBV11-2
d_gene: -

CDR3nt: TGTGCCAGTAGTATTCAGAAGAGGCCTGAAGCTTTCTTT
CDR3aa: CASSIQKRPEAFF
j_gene: TRBJ1-1
abundance: -
v_gene: TRBV19
d_gene: -

CDR3nt: TGTGCCTTGGAGGGAAATGGGGCCAACGTCCTGACTTTC
CDR3aa: CALEGNGANVLTF
j_gene: TRBJ2-6
abundance: -
v_gene: TRBV30
d_gene: -

CDR3nt: TGTGCCAGCAGCCCGGGACTAGCGGAGATTACCCCAGATACGCAGTATTTT
CDR3aa: CASSPGLAEITPDTQYF
j_gene: TRBJ2-3
abundance: -
v_gene: TRBV11-3
d_gene: TRBD2

CDR3nt: TGTGCCAGCTCAGACAGGAGAACAACTAATGAAAAACTGTTTTTT
CDR3aa: CASSDRRTTNEKLFF
j_gene: TRBJ1-4
abundance: medium-sized
v_gene: TRBV7-3
d_gene: -

CDR3nt: TGTGCCAGCAGTGTTCTCGGGAGTGGGTTCGGTCAGCCCCAGCATTTT
CDR3aa: CASSVLGSGFGQPQHF
j_gene: TRBJ1-5
abundance: -
v_gene: TRBV2
d_gene: -

CDR3nt: TGTGCTTGGACTAGCGGCTACGAGCAGTACTTC
CDR3aa: CAWTSGYEQYF
j_gene: TRBJ2-7
abundance: once
v_gene: TRBV30
d_gene: TRBD2

CDR3nt: TGTGCCAGCAGTCTAACCCCAGGGAAGAACACTGAAGCTTTCTTT
CDR3aa: CASSLTPGKNTEAFF
j_gene: TRBJ1-1
abundance: -
v_gene: TRBV28
d_gene: -

CDR3nt: TGTGCCATCAGTGGAGGGACAGGGGGCTCGTACTTC
CDR3aa: CAISGGTGGSYF
j_gene: TRBJ2-7
abundance: once
v_gene: TRBV10-3
d_gene: TRBD1

CDR3nt: TGTGCCAGCAGCGTAGCGGGCAGGGGAGCGTACGAGCAGTACTTC
CDR3aa: CASSVAGRGAYEQYF
j_gene: TRBJ2-7
abundance: -
v_gene: TRBV7-9
d_gene: -

CDR3nt: TGCAGCGTTGAGGAGGGGGCGCGAGGCTACACCTTC
CDR3aa: CSVEEGARGYTF
j_gene: TRBJ1-2
abundance: once
v_gene: TRBV29-1
d_gene: TRBD1

CDR3nt: TGCAGCGTTGGGCCAGGGGCTAACTATGGCTACACCTTC
CDR3aa: CSVGPGANYGYTF
j_gene: TRBJ1-2
abundance: few
v_gene: TRBV29-1
d_gene: -

CDR3nt: TGTGCCATCAGTGAGTCAGGAGGCTACGAACAGTACTTC
CDR3aa: CAISESGGYEQYF
j_gene: TRBJ2-7
abundance: -
v_gene: TRBV10-3
d_gene: -

CDR3nt: TGTGCCATCAGTGGGACTAGCGGGAGTCAAGCTGCCCAGTACTTC
CDR3aa: CAISGTSGSQAAQYF
j_gene: TRBJ2-5
abundance: -
v_gene: TRBV10-3
d_gene: TRBD2

CDR3nt: TGTGCCAGCAGGCCGACTAGCGGGAGATCAGAGACCCAGTACTTC
CDR3aa: CASRPTSGRSETQYF
j_gene: TRBJ2-5
abundance: -
v_gene: TRBV6-5
d_gene: TRBD2

CDR3nt: TGTGCCAGCAGCTTTCAGACAGGGGTTGAAGCTTTCTTT
CDR3aa: CASSFQTGVEAFF
j_gene: TRBJ1-1
abundance: -
v_gene: TRBV11-2
d_gene: TRBD1

CDR3nt: TGTGCCAGCAGTCTTGACCCTTTCGGGACGCAGTATTTT
CDR3aa: CASSLDPFGTQYF
j_gene: TRBJ2-3
abundance: -
v_gene: TRBV7-2
d_gene: -

CDR3nt: TGTGCCAGCAGTTACTCGACGCAGGGTCTCTACGAGCAGTACTTC
CDR3aa: CASSYSTQGLYEQYF
j_gene: TRBJ2-7
abundance: once
v_gene: TRBV6-5
d_gene: -

CDR3nt: TGTGCCAGCAGCTGGACAGGAGCCTACGAGCAGTACTTC
CDR3aa: CASSWTGAYEQYF
j_gene: TRBJ2-7
abundance: -
v_gene: TRBV5-6
d_gene: TRBD1

CDR3nt: TGTGCCAGCAGCCCCCCCGGGGGTTCTTTGTACAATGAGCAGTTCTTC
CDR3aa: CASSPPGGSLYNEQFF
j_gene: TRBJ2-1
abundance: -
v_gene: TRBV7-8
d_gene: -

CDR3nt: TGTGCCAGCAGCTCAAGACAGGGTAGCAATCAGCCCCAGCATTTT
CDR3aa: CASSSRQGSNQPQHF
j_gene: TRBJ1-5
abundance: few
v_gene: TRBV7-2
d_gene: TRBD1

CDR3nt: TGCGCCAGCAGCTCAGCCGGGGGGTCTGGGGCCAACGTCCTGACTTTC
CDR3aa: CASSSAGGSGANVLTF
j_gene: TRBJ2-6
abundance: -
v_gene: TRBV5-1
d_gene: TRBD2

CDR3nt: TGTGCCAGCAGCGGGACAGGGGATCGTCAGCCCCAGCATTTT
CDR3aa: CASSGTGDRQPQHF
j_gene: TRBJ1-5
abundance: few
v_gene: TRBV6-1
d_gene: TRBD1

CDR3nt: TGTGCCAGCAGTGTTCTCACCTCGGTTGCCGGGGAGCTGTTTTTT
CDR3aa: CASSVLTSVAGELFF
j_gene: TRBJ2-2
abundance: -
v_gene: TRBV25-1
d_gene: -

CDR3nt: TGCGCCAGCAGCTTGGTGAGGGCGGAGAGCTCCTACGAGCAGTACTTC
CDR3aa: CASSLVRAESSYEQYF
j_gene: TRBJ2-7
abundance: -
v_gene: TRBV5-1
d_gene: -

CDR3nt: TGTGCCAGCAGGGCACAGGGGGCAGTCAATGAGCAGTTCTTC
CDR3aa: CASRAQGAVNEQFF
j_gene: TRBJ2-1
abundance: -
v_gene: TRBV2
d_gene: TRBD1

CDR3nt: TGTGCCTGGAGTGTAAGTTTCCGGGATACGCAGTATTTT
CDR3aa: CAWSVSFRDTQYF
j_gene: TRBJ2-3
abundance: -
v_gene: TRBV30
d_gene: -

CDR3nt: TGTGCCAGCAGTGAAGAGGGACTAGCGGCTTTTAAATCGGAGACCCAGTACTTC
CDR3aa: CASSEEGLAAFKSETQYF
j_gene: TRBJ2-5
abundance: -
v_gene: TRBV2
d_gene: TRBD2

CDR3nt: TGTGCCAGCAGCACTACCCTGTGGGCTGAAGCTTTCTTT
CDR3aa: CASSTTLWAEAFF
j_gene: TRBJ1-1
abundance: -
v_gene: TRBV9
d_gene: -

CDR3nt: TGTGCCAGCAGCATGAGACAGGGAGCTAATGAAAAACTGTTTTTT
CDR3aa: CASSMRQGANEKLFF
j_gene: TRBJ1-4
abundance: -
v_gene: TRBV9
d_gene: TRBD1

CDR3nt: TGTGCCAGCAGCCGCAAGTGGGAGGATAGCTCCTACGAGCAGTACTTC
CDR3aa: CASSRKWEDSSYEQYF
j_gene: TRBJ2-7
abundance: -
v_gene: TRBV13
d_gene: -

CDR3nt: TGTGCCAGCAGCGTGGGACTCTCGATCTCCTACGAGCAGTACTTC
CDR3aa: CASSVGLSISYEQYF
j_gene: TRBJ2-7
abundance: -
v_gene: TRBV5-4
d_gene: -

CDR3nt: TGCAGCGTTCAGTTAGGGGGGGACGAGCAGTACTTC
CDR3aa: CSVQLGGDEQYF
j_gene: TRBJ2-7
abundance: -
v_gene: TRBV29-1
d_gene: -

CDR3nt: TGTGCCAGCTCCGTGACAGGCTACACCGGGGAGCTGTTTTTT
CDR3aa: CASSVTGYTGELFF
j_gene: TRBJ2-2
abundance: -
v_gene: TRBV18
d_gene: -

CDR3nt: TGTGCCAGCAGCTTTCGGGACACAACCTACGAGCAGTACTTC
CDR3aa: CASSFRDTTYEQYF
j_gene: TRBJ2-7
abundance: -
v_gene: TRBV7-8
d_gene: -